This T cell receptor beta chain was sequenced for a study of shared clonotypes between healthy human individuals. Terminally differentiated effector memory CD45RA+ cells were left out of the naive CD8 fraction, which was CD45RO-negative and positively selected for CCR7. For sorted subsets, approximately 180 ng DNA per replicate equaled about 27,000 T cell genomes. Source study methods: ImmunoSEQ gave junction-only sequences without quality scores, so filtering differed. Produced via immunoSEQ multiplex PCR; TCRdb's table is partial and in-frame only. V and J calls and clone size are copied from that table; D and trimming were computed from the DNA. The sample has around 2,100,000 clones, 85% to 95% seen once. Remarks on this clone: The antigen is undetermined.

Study-level points and caveats: Naive CD4 clonotypes were shared across a handful of donors at about 5%.

Looked up from germline, CDR1 is MDHEN and CDR2 is SYDVKM. Unmatched junction bases numbered 3, after V lost 6 bases and J lost 8 bases. CDR3 length: 13 residues. Sequencing was done on a sample of naive CD8+ T cells sorted from blood. V is TRBV28 and J is TRBJ1-4, with TRBD1 identical over 10 bases. This TCR was recovered from a man between 18 and 35 years old in good health. The CDR3 is CASRTGGREKLFF. CDR3 bases: TGTGCCAGCAGGACAGGGGGCAGGGAAAAACTGTTTTTT.